The present entry profiles one TCR beta chain with its context. Its antigen is as yet unknown. This record comes from a study of post-analysis software for immune sequencing data. This CDR3 spans 14 amino acids. V was clipped by 5 bases and J by 1 base, with 13 bases between them. Germline V CDR1 and CDR2: SGHRS, YFSETQ. Unique-molecular-identifier-tagged TCR beta cDNA libraries were used. TCRdb passed the PCR reads through MiXCR, listing each CDR3 protein once. The profile shows around 400,000 distinct CDR3 sequences, roughly 40% of them singletons. Study-wide results and limits: Batch-mates among the samples co-clustered strongly by F measure. Patients carried 5 or 6 TRBV segments more frequently than controls did, and TRBV5-6, TRBV5-1 and TRBV20-1 were among them.

What was sequenced was blood. The V gene is TRBV5-1, the J gene TRBJ2-7; a possible D gene is TRBD2 (6 bases). The receptor comes from a girl aged 2-10 years with multiple sclerosis. The CDR3 sequence is CASRLAVASYEQYF. CDR3 sequence (DNA): TGCGCCAGCAGGTTAGCGGTTGCATCCTACGAGCAGTACTTC. The full variable domain, with the rest looked up from reference TRBV5-1 and TRBJ2-7, is KAGVTQTPRYLIKTRGQQVTLSCSPISGHRSVSWYQQTPGQGLQFLFEYFSETQRNKGNFPGRFSGRQFSNSRSEMNVSTLELGDSALYLCASRLAVASYEQYFGPGTRLTVT.